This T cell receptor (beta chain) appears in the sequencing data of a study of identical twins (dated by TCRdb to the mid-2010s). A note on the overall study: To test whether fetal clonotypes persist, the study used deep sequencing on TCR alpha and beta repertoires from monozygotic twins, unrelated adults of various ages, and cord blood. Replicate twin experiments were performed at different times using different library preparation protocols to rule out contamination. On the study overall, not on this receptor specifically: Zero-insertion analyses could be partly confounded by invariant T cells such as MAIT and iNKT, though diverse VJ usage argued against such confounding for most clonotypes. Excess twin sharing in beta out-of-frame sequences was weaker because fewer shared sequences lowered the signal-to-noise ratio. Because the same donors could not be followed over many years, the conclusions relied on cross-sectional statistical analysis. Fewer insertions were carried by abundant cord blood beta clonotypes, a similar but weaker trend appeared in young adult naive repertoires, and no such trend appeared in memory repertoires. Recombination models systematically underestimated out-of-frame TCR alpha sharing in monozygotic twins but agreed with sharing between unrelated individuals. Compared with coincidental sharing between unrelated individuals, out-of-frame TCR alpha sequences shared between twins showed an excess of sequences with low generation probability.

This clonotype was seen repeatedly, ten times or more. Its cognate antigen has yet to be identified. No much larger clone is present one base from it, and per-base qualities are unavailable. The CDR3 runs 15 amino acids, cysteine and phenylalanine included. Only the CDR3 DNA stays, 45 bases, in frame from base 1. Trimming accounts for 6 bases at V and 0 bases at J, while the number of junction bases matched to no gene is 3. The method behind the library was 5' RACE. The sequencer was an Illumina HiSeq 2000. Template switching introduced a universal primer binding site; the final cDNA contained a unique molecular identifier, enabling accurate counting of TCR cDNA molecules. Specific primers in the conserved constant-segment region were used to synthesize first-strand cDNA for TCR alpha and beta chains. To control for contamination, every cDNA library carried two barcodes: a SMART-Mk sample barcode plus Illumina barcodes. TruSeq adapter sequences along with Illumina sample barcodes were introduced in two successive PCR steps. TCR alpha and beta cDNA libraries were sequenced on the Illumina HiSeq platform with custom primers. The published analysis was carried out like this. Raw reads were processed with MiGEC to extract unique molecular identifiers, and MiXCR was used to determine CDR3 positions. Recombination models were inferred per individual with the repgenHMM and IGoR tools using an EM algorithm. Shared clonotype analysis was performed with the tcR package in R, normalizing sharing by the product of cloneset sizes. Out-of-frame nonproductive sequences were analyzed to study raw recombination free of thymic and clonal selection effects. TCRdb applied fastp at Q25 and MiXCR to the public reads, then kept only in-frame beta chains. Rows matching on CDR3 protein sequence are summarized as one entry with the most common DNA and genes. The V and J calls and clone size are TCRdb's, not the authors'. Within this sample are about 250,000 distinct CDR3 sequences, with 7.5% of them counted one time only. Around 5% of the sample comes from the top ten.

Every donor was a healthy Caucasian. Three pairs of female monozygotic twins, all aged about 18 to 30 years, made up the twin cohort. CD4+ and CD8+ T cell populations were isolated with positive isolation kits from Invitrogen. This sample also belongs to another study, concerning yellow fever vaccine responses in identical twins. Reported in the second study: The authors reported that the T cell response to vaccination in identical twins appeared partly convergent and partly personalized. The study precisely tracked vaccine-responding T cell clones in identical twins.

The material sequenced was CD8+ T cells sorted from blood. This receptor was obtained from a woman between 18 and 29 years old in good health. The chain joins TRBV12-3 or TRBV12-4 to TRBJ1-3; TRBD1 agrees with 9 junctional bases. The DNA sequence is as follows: TGTGCCAGCAGAAACAGGGGGCACTCTGGAAACACCATATATTTT. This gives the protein CASRNRGHSGNTIYF.